The rows below give T cell receptor beta chains drawn from one sample of a study of T cell responses to AZD1222 COVID-19 vaccine. Sequenced by immunoSEQ multiplex PCR; TCRdb stores in-frame clones only, minus some. Here the sample spans fewer than 65,000 clones, 70% to 90% being singletons. The sample in question was peripheral blood, obtained 28 days after the second AZD1222 dose. These receptors originate from an adult who received the AZD1222 COVID-19 vaccine. The CDR3 runs from the conserved cysteine through the conserved F or W. The D gene is left open where the match is weak.

TRBJ2-7,NA,TRBV7-2,14,TGTGCCAGCAGCGCCGGAGTAGCGCGAGGCGAGCAGTACTTC,CASSAGVARGEQYF
TRBJ1-1,NA,TRBV12-3/TRBV12-4,13,TGTGCCAGCAGTTTTAAAAGGGGGACTGAAGCTTTCTTT,CASSFKRGTEAFF
TRBJ1-2,NA,TRBV27,14,TGTGCCAGCAGTCGGGACACAACCTTTTATGGCTACACCTTC,CASSRDTTFYGYTF
TRBJ2-3,TRBD2,TRBV19,17,TGTGCCAGTAGTACAGGACTAGTGGGAGTAGATACAGATACGCAGTATTTT,CASSTGLVGVDTDTQYF
TRBJ1-2,NA,TRBV4-3,13,TGCGCCAGCAGCCAAGATACGCGGGATGGCTACACCTTC,CASSQDTRDGYTF
TRBJ1-6,NA,TRBV10-3,14,TGTGCCATCAGCGCCGGCGGGGGTGATTCACCCCTCCACTTT,CAISAGGGDSPLHF
TRBJ2-5,NA,TRBV18,15,TGTGCCAGCTCACCACCGTTTGAGGAGGGGGAGACCCAGTACTTC,CASSPPFEEGETQYF
TRBJ1-3,NA,TRBV7-2,16,TGTGCCAGCAGCTTAGATGGGACCAGCTCTGGAAACACCATATATTTT,CASSLDGTSSGNTIYF
TRBJ1-4,NA,TRBV30,13,TGTGCCTGGAGTGGGACGGGAAATGAAAAACTGTTTTTT,CAWSGTGNEKLFF
TRBJ1-6,NA,TRBV6-5,14,TGTGCCAGCACCCTCACCCTGGGGAATTCACCCCTCCACTTT,CASTLTLGNSPLHF
TRBJ2-7,TRBD2,TRBV20-1,15,TGCAGTGCTAGTACGGGACTAGCGGGGGGCTACGAGCAGTACTTC,CSASTGLAGGYEQYF